This T cell receptor (beta chain) was identified in a study of shared clonotypes between healthy human individuals. Researchers ran the assay at a deep level. Sequenced by immunoSEQ multiplex PCR; TCRdb stores in-frame clones only, minus some. This sample has 2 million to 2.5 million clones, with 80% to 95% found just once. This CDR3 is 13 amino acids long. The V gene lost 7 bases and the J gene lost 6 bases, with 15 bases spanning the gap. CDR1 is MNHEY, CDR2 SVGAGI, per germline. Study results and caveats: Between four donors, naive CD4 clonotypes were shared at a level of around 4.9%.

This clone was observed a single time. The target antigen is unknown. V and J are TRBV6-5 and TRBJ2-5; perhaps TRBD1 as D (6 bases). The sequence was collected from a man between 18 and 29 years old in good health. Some clones in this sample may be carry-over from other donors' samples. Sequencing input: naive CD4+ T cells from PBMCs. Subset given: CD45RA+ positively selected. CDR3 residues: CASKPGQRKTQYF. CDR3 DNA: TGTGCCAGCAAACCGGGACAACGAAAGACCCAGTACTTC.